These T cell receptor beta chains were read from a single sample in a study of cytomegalovirus exposure and HLA in healthy donors. Using immunoSEQ multiplex PCR, the repertoire was profiled, and TCRdb retains in-frame clones only, with some absent. The data show around 170,000 clones, about 79% seen once. What was sequenced was PBMCs. All receptors come from a man aged 18 to 29 in good health and CMV-seronegative. Each CDR3 is given with its conserved first and last residue. Each record gives: CDR3 DNA, CDR3 protein, V gene, clone size, D gene, J gene, CDR3 length. A D gene is named only where the DNA matches it firmly. Size tells how often a clone was seen (once, few, many) or the class of an expanded clone, and some rows leave it out.

TGTGCCAGCAGCGACCAGGGCAGGGGGGATCAGCCCCAGCATTTT CASSDQGRGDQPQHF TRBV6-5 once TRBD1 TRBJ1-5 15
TGTGCCAGCAGTGAGGGTCAGGCCCTACCCCTCCACTTT CASSEGQALPLHF TRBV2 few NA TRBJ1-6 13
TGCGCCAGCAGCCAAGCCCTGGACCGGGGGGAGACCCAGTACTTC CASSQALDRGETQYF TRBV4-1 few NA TRBJ2-5 15
TGTGCCAGCGGCCCCCTCGACAGGGGCTATGGCTACACCTTC CASGPLDRGYGYTF TRBV25-1 NA TRBD1 TRBJ1-2 14
TGTGCCAGCAGCTCGGGGGGACTAGCGGCCTGGTATTTT CASSSGGLAAWYF TRBV7-8 NA TRBD2 TRBJ2-3 13
TGTGCCAGCAGCCTGGGACAGGTAAACGGCGAGCAGTACTTC CASSLGQVNGEQYF TRBV4-2 NA TRBD1 TRBJ2-7 14
TGTGCCAGTTGGGCGTGGAGGGTCGGGTCTGGGGCCAACGTCCTGACTTTC CASWAWRVGSGANVLTF TRBV28 NA NA TRBJ2-6 17
TGTGCCAGCAGTTCCCCGGGGAGCCAAGAGACCCAGTACTTC CASSSPGSQETQYF TRBV28 NA NA TRBJ2-5 14
TGTGCCAGCAGCTTAACCCTAGAAGCTTTCTTT CASSLTLEAFF TRBV5-5 few NA TRBJ1-1 11
TGTGCCAGCAGCCCCCAGGGGGCGGTTGAAGATACGCAGTATTTT CASSPQGAVEDTQYF TRBV28 NA TRBD1 TRBJ2-3 15
TGTGCCAGCAGTGCCCCGGGACTAGCGGGTCGGAATGAGCAGTTCTTC CASSAPGLAGRNEQFF TRBV9 NA TRBD2 TRBJ2-1 16
TGTGCCAGCAGCTCGAGGGATCTGGATAATTCACCCCTCCACTTT CASSSRDLDNSPLHF TRBV7-9 NA NA TRBJ1-6 15
TGTGCCAGTAAGAGCCGGGACAGGGATTCACCCCTCCACTTT CASKSRDRDSPLHF TRBV19 NA TRBD1 TRBJ1-6 14
TGTGCCTGGAGTCGGTTAGCCCCTAATGAGCAGTTCTTC CAWSRLAPNEQFF TRBV30 NA NA TRBJ2-1 13
TGTGCCAGCAGCTACGGTAGCGGGGGGTCCGGAGATACGCAGTATTTT CASSYGSGGSGDTQYF TRBV13 NA TRBD2 TRBJ2-3 16
TGTGCCAGCGAAATTGGAACAGCTGGAAACACCATATATTTT CASEIGTAGNTIYF TRBV6-1 NA NA TRBJ1-3 14
TGTGCCAGCAGTTTACGGGACAGGATGGCTTTCTTT CASSLRDRMAFF TRBV28 NA TRBD1 TRBJ1-1 12
TGTGCCAGCAGCTTAGGTGTCTCGGGCACTGAAGCTTTCTTT CASSLGVSGTEAFF TRBV7-2 NA NA TRBJ1-1 14
TGTGCCAGCAGCTCCTTGCCTAGCGGGAGTGGCACAGATACGCAGTATTTT CASSSLPSGSGTDTQYF TRBV9 NA TRBD2 TRBJ2-3 17
TGTGCCAGCAGTGCATCAGGGAGACAGGGGTATGGCTACACCTTC CASSASGRQGYGYTF TRBV25-1 NA TRBD1 TRBJ1-2 15
TGTGCCAGCTCCCGGACAGGGAAATCCACCGGGGAGCTGTTTTTT CASSRTGKSTGELFF TRBV18 once TRBD1 TRBJ2-2 15
TGTGCCAGCAGCTTTACTATGGACTGCAACACTGAAGCTTTCTTT CASSFTMDCNTEAFF TRBV11-3 NA NA TRBJ1-1 15
TGTGCCAGCAGTGACAGGGGAACTCAGCCCCAGCATTTT CASSDRGTQPQHF TRBV6-5 NA TRBD1 TRBJ1-5 13
TGTGCCAGCAGCCAAAACAGGGGCGGCAATCAGCCCCAGCATTTT CASSQNRGGNQPQHF TRBV28 NA TRBD1 TRBJ1-5 15
TGTGCCAGCAGCTTTAATAGCAATCAGCCCCAGCATTTT CASSFNSNQPQHF TRBV27 NA NA TRBJ1-5 13
TGCGCCAGCAGCTTGGAGCCTCTCCGAAGGGGGAACACTGAAGCTTTCTTT CASSLEPLRRGNTEAFF TRBV5-1 NA NA TRBJ1-1 17
TGTGCCAGCAGGGCCGGACAGACACAAGTAAGCTCCTATAATTCACCCCTCCACTTT CASRAGQTQVSSYNSPLHF TRBV27 NA NA TRBJ1-6 19
TGTGCCATCACTGACAGTCGGTCCTACGAGCAGTACTTC CAITDSRSYEQYF TRBV28 NA NA TRBJ2-7 13
TGTGCCAGTAGTATTCTCGGCCAGCGGGGGGCGGTCGAGCAGTTCTTC CASSILGQRGAVEQFF TRBV19 NA TRBD2 TRBJ2-1 16
TGCGCCAGCAGCTTGGATGGAGTCACAGATACGCAGTATTTT CASSLDGVTDTQYF TRBV5-1 NA NA TRBJ2-3 14
TGTGCCAGCAGCCAAGCGAACAGCGCCCTTCGGGGCGAGCAGTACTTC CASSQANSALRGEQYF TRBV14 NA NA TRBJ2-7 16
TGTGCCAGCAGCTTCAGGGGGGCCCGCTCTCACGGCAAGGATGGCTACACCTTC CASSFRGARSHGKDGYTF TRBV5-8 NA TRBD1 TRBJ1-2 18
TGTGCCAGCAGTCTAAGATACGAGCAGTACTTC CASSLRYEQYF TRBV5-6 NA NA TRBJ2-7 11
TGTGCCAGCAGCGCCCGGGACTATCCCTACGAGCAGTACTTC CASSARDYPYEQYF TRBV5-4 NA TRBD2 TRBJ2-7 14
TGTGCCTGGAGTAAATCAGGGGGCACTGAAGCTTTCTTT CAWSKSGGTEAFF TRBV30 NA TRBD1 TRBJ1-1 13
TGTGCCAGCAGCGAGCCAGGGGGCGGGAGCTCCTACAATGAGCAGTTCTTC CASSEPGGGSSYNEQFF TRBV13 once NA TRBJ2-1 17
TGCGCCAGCAGCTTGGAGGGGGTGAACACTGAAGCTTTCTTT CASSLEGVNTEAFF TRBV5-1 NA NA TRBJ1-1 14
TGTGCCATCAGGCCGGGACAACATACAGATACGCAGTATTTT CAIRPGQHTDTQYF TRBV10-3 NA NA TRBJ2-3 14
TGTGCCAGCAGTGAATGGGGCCTGAGGGCCAACGTCCTGACTTTC CASSEWGLRANVLTF TRBV6-1 many NA TRBJ2-6 15
TGTGCCAGCAGTGCCTTAAGAGGGGCGGTTGGCGGGAGGGCCGGGAGTGAGCAGTTCTTC CASSALRGAVGGRAGSEQFF TRBV6-1 NA TRBD2 TRBJ2-1 20
TGTGCCAGCAGCTTGGCTACCAGACGGAGGGGAGAGACCCAGTACTTC CASSLATRRRGETQYF TRBV5-6 NA NA TRBJ2-5 16
TGCGCCAGCAGCTTGGGGTTGGGACAGGGGAACTATGGCTACACCTTC CASSLGLGQGNYGYTF TRBV5-1 NA TRBD1 TRBJ1-2 16
TGCGCCAGCAGCTTGGGACAGTCGAACACTGAAGCTTTCTTT CASSLGQSNTEAFF TRBV5-1 NA NA TRBJ1-1 14
TGTGCCAGCAGCTCTTACAGGGATCGAGCTTTCTTT CASSSYRDRAFF TRBV7-3 once NA TRBJ1-1 12
TGTGCCATCAGTGCCGGGACACGGAATGAAAAACTGTTTTTT CAISAGTRNEKLFF TRBV10-3 NA NA TRBJ1-4 14
TGTGCCAGCAGTTACTCCCTAGTAGCAGATACGCAGTATTTT CASSYSLVADTQYF TRBV6-5 NA NA TRBJ2-3 14
TGTGCCAGCAGCTTGACAGGGGAAGGAGGGCAGCCCCAGCATTTT CASSLTGEGGQPQHF TRBV7-9 NA TRBD1 TRBJ1-5 15
TGTGCCAGTACCCCGACAGCTGAAGCCAAAAACATTCAGTACTTC CASTPTAEAKNIQYF TRBV19 NA NA TRBJ2-4 15
TGTGCCAGCAGCCAAGATTTGGGACTAGCGAAAGGCGAGCAGTACTTC CASSQDLGLAKGEQYF TRBV4-2 NA TRBD2 TRBJ2-7 16
TGCGCCAGCAGTTCTACCTACGAGCAGTACTTC CASSSTYEQYF TRBV10-2 few NA TRBJ2-7 11